What follows are 22 T cell receptor beta chains derived from one specimen sequenced in a study of cytomegalovirus exposure and HLA in healthy donors. The PCR ran on 60 Vbeta and 13 Jbeta primers. The assay was immunoSEQ multiplex PCR, and TCRdb's table has in-frame clones only and misses some. This sample carries 150,000 to 190,000 clones, around 82% of them seen once, and the ten largest clones take 5.5% to 8.5%. Sequencing was performed on PBMCs. Every receptor here comes from a woman aged 45-65 years in good health and CMV-seropositive.

The chain carries TRBV12-5 and TRBJ1-6; 11 bases are shared with TRBD1. Germline CDR1 LGHNT, CDR2 FRNRAP. The CDR3 has 13 amino acids. Germline trimming cut 9 bases from V and 10 bases from J; bases unmatched to any gene: 5. The CDR3 DNA follows: TGTGCTAGCCTCCGGGACAGGGGGTCACCCCTCCACTTT. It yields the protein CASLRDRGSPLHF.

This chain joins TRBV5-1 and TRBJ2-7, with TRBD1 identical over 7 bases. The germline V gene encodes CDR1 SGHRS and CDR2 YFSETQ. V dropped 4 bases and J dropped 3; count of bases not matched to a gene: 7. This CDR3 has 14 amino acids. This CDR3 is CASSGRGRDYEQYF. The CDR3 bases are TGCGCCAGCAGCGGTAGGGGGCGCGACTACGAGCAGTACTTC. Full variable domain (remainder filled in from reference TRBV5-1 and TRBJ2-7): KAGVTQTPRYLIKTRGQQVTLSCSPISGHRSVSWYQQTPGQGLQFLFEYFSETQRNKGNFPGRFSGRQFSNSRSEMNVSTLELGDSALYLCASSGRGRDYEQYFGPGTRLTVT.

This chain connects TRBV27 to TRBJ1-4; 8 bases agree with TRBD1. CDR1 MNHEY and CDR2 SMNVEV come from the germline V gene (reference sequence). Trimming removed 5 bases from V and 4 bases from J; junction bases left unmatched: 9. The CDR3 is 16 residues long. CDR3 in amino acids: CASSPDRTGRNEKLFF. The CDR3 nucleotides read TGTGCCAGCAGTCCCGATAGGACAGGGCGTAATGAAAAACTGTTTTTT. The entire variable domain, with the rest obtained from reference TRBV27 and TRBJ1-4, is as follows: EAQVTQNPRYLITVTGKKLTVTCSQNMNHEYMSWYRQDPGLGLRQIYYSMNVEVTDKGDVPEGYKVSRKEKRNFPLILESPSPNQTSLYFCASSPDRTGRNEKLFFGSGTQLSVL.

The rearrangement joins TRBV19 to TRBJ2-2, with 7 bases matching TRBD2. From germline, CDR1 is LNHDA and CDR2 SQIVND (reference sequence). The CDR3 sequence is 15 residues long. J was trimmed by 4 bases and V by 3 bases; bases with no gene match: 5. The CDR3 sequence is CASSIVAGATGELFF. The CDR3 DNA follows: TGTGCCAGTAGTATTGTAGCGGGTGCCACCGGGGAGCTGTTTTTT.

The chain recombines TRBV6-6 with TRBJ1-6, with 11 bases lining up with TRBD1. Germline CDR1 MNHNY, CDR2 SVGAGI (reference sequence). The CDR3 has 14 amino acids. Losses at the gene ends were 11 bases for V and 7 bases for J; bases not matched to a gene: 7. This chain's CDR3 is CASSGDRGNSPLHF. The CDR3, as DNA: TGTGCCTCTAGCGGGGACAGGGGGAATTCACCCCTCCACTTT.

V and J are TRBV7-8 and TRBJ1-5; D is unresolved. CDR3 length: 12 residues. Looked up from germline, CDR1 is SGHVS and CDR2 is FQNEAQ. V lost 2 bases, J lost 5 bases, and 4 bases lay in between. CDR3 sequence reads: CASSLRDQPQHF. The CDR3 DNA is TGTGCCAGCAGCTTAAGAGATCAGCCCCAGCATTTT.

This chain links TRBV29-1 with TRBJ2-3; 7 bases map to TRBD1. This CDR3 is 14 amino acids long. J was trimmed by 5 bases and V by 3 bases; bases with no gene match: 8. From germline, CDR1 is SQVTM and CDR2 ANQGSEA. In nucleotides, the CDR3 is TGCAGCGTTGAGCAGGGGGTTAGGCGAGATACGCAGTATTTT. Its protein is CSVEQGVRRDTQYF.

This clone has just a few counts. The genes are TRBV5-1 and TRBJ2-7, with 10 bases identical to TRBD1. This CDR3 has 14 amino acids. V shed 4 bases, J shed 5 bases, and the junction held 6 bases outside the gene matches. The germline gives CDR1 SGHRS, CDR2 YFSETQ. CDR3 sequence: CASSKTGTGDEQYF. CDR3 nucleotide sequence: TGCGCCAGCAGCAAAACCGGGACAGGGGACGAGCAGTACTTC.

This clone was observed a few times. The chain employs TRBV28 and TRBJ1-1; no definite D call. V was shortened by 8 bases and J by 12 bases, with 19 bases between the two germline ends. Germline CDR1 is MDHEN and CDR2 is SYDVKM. The CDR3 consists of 12 residues. As DNA, the CDR3 is TGTGCCAGCTTAGGCAGTACTAGTGGCTCTTTCTTT. This encodes CASLGSTSGSFF. Drawing the rest from reference TRBV28 and TRBJ1-1, the complete variable domain is DVKVTQSSRYLVKRTGEKVFLECVQDMDHENMFWYRQDPGLGLRLIYFSYDVKMKEKGDIPEGYSVSREKKERFSLILESASTNQTSMYLCASLGSTSGSFFGQGTRLTVV.

The gene calls are TRBV27 and TRBJ1-5; 7 nucleotides agree with TRBD1. The CDR3 length is 14 residues. The V gene end was trimmed by 6 bases and the J gene end by 9 bases; junction bases not matched to a gene: 11. CDR1 and CDR2 (germline): MNHEY, SMNVEV (reference sequence). The CDR3, as DNA: TGTGCCAGCAGGTCACAGGGGAGCGAGGGGCCCCAGCATTTT. As protein: CASRSQGSEGPQHF.

This chain connects TRBV7-6 to TRBJ2-3, with 9 bases aligning to TRBD1. The CDR3 extends over 17 amino acids. V lost 5 bases to trimming and J lost 2 bases; unmatched junction nucleotides: 11. Germline V lookup: CDR1 SGHVS, CDR2 FNYEAQ. Here the CDR3 DNA reads TGTGCCAGCAGCCCCTCTGGACAGGGGACCTTCACAGATACGCAGTATTTT. It encodes CASSPSGQGTFTDTQYF.

The chain combines TRBV7-2 with TRBJ2-1; 8 bases map to TRBD2. The junction had 2 bases not matched to a gene; V was cut back by 5 bases and J by 2 bases. This CDR3 has 14 residues. Germline V gene data show CDR1 as SGHTA and CDR2 as FQGNSA. The CDR3 sequence is CASSGLAPYNEQFF. The CDR3 DNA reads TGTGCCAGCAGCGGACTAGCCCCCTACAATGAGCAGTTCTTC.

The chain recombines TRBV6-6 with TRBJ2-5; unclear D gene. The CDR3 runs 14 residues. The germline V gene has CDR1 MNHNY and CDR2 SVGAGI (reference sequence). Between the trimmed V and J ends, which lost 0 bases and 1 base, there was a span of 6 bases. CDR3 sequence (DNA): TGTGCCAGCAGTTACTCGTACTTCCAAGAGACCCAGTACTTC. Translated: CASSYSYFQETQYF.

This clone has a single count. The chain combines TRBV6-6 with TRBJ2-1; 8 positions match TRBD2. V gave up 6 bases and J gave up 1 base; unmatched junction bases: 5. This CDR3 contains 15 residues. The germline CDR1 and CDR2 sequences are MNHNY and SVGAGI (reference sequence). CDR3 in amino acids: CASSSSGVSYNEQFF. The CDR3 DNA is TGTGCCAGCAGCAGTAGCGGGGTATCCTACAATGAGCAGTTCTTC.

The V call is TRBV9, the J call TRBJ1-4; 7 bases are shared with TRBD1. This CDR3 has 14 amino acids. Per the germline V gene, CDR1 is SGDLS and CDR2 is YYNGEE. The V segment lost 6 bases and the J segment 7 bases; nucleotides outside the gene matches: 9. The CDR3 sequence: CASNKQGIGEKLFF. CDR3 coding DNA: TGTGCCAGCAACAAACAGGGGATTGGTGAAAAACTGTTTTTT.

CDR3 sequence (DNA): TGTGCCAGTAGTAGCGGAGACACCGGGGAGCTGTTTTTT. It codes for CASSSGDTGELFF. The chain couples TRBV19 to TRBJ2-2; D ambiguous. Germline CDR1 reads LNHDA; CDR2 reads SQIVND (reference sequence). Trimming stripped 4 bases from V and 3 bases from J, with 6 bases between. This CDR3 is 13 amino acids long. The whole variable domain, remainder taken from reference TRBV19 and TRBJ2-2, is DGGITQSPKYLFRKEGQNVTLSCEQNLNHDAMYWYRQDPGQGLRLIYYSQIVNDFQKGDIAEGYSVSREKKESFPLTVTSAQKNPTAFYLCASSSGDTGELFFGEGSRLTVL.

The rearrangement uses TRBV28 and TRBJ2-7; TRBD1 is a possible D gene (6 bases). Germline loops: CDR1 MDHEN, CDR2 SYDVKM. The CDR3 runs 15 residues. The V gene lost 3 bases and the J gene lost 0 bases, with 12 bases spanning the gap. CDR3 nucleotides: TGTGCCAGCAGTTTTTACGGGACACCCTCCTACGAGCAGTACTTC. This translates into CASSFYGTPSYEQYF.

The chain recombines TRBV29-1 with TRBJ1-5, with D possibly matching TRBD1 (6 bases). Germline CDR1 reads SQVTM; CDR2 reads ANQGSEA. Trimming removed 5 bases at V and 4 bases at J, with 15 bases between. The CDR3 is 14 amino acids. The CDR3 reads CSVSQAGANQPQHF. CDR3 nucleotides: TGCAGCGTTAGTCAAGCGGGGGCGAATCAGCCCCAGCATTTT.

The rearrangement joins TRBV19 to TRBJ1-1; D may be TRBD1 (5 bases). This CDR3 is built from 12 residues. Trimming took off 1 base at V and 6 bases at J, with 6 bases between the two ends. Germline V gene lookup returns CDR1 LNHDA and CDR2 SQIVND (reference sequence). The CDR3 protein is CASSIGGAEAFF. The CDR3 DNA sequence: TGTGCCAGTAGTATAGGGGGGGCTGAAGCTTTCTTT. Supplemented by reference TRBV19 and TRBJ1-1, the full variable domain reads DGGITQSPKYLFRKEGQNVTLSCEQNLNHDAMYWYRQDPGQGLRLIYYSQIVNDFQKGDIAEGYSVSREKKESFPLTVTSAQKNPTAFYLCASSIGGAEAFFGQGTRLTVV.

V and J are TRBV7-8 and TRBJ2-7; D is ambiguous. CDR3 size: 13 residues. Trimming left V 2 bases short and J 2 bases short, with 7 bases between. Germline values: CDR1 SGHVS, CDR2 FQNEAQ. The CDR3 region is CASSLNSPYEQYF. The CDR3 DNA is TGTGCCAGCAGCTTAAACAGTCCCTACGAGCAGTACTTC.

The V call is TRBV7-2, the J call TRBJ1-4; the match to TRBD1 covers 7 bases. The length of the CDR3 is 15 residues. The germline V gene encodes CDR1 SGHTA and CDR2 FQGNSA. V lost 5 bases to trimming and J lost 7 bases; unmatched junction nucleotides: 10. The CDR3 DNA follows: TGTGCCAGCAGCATACAGACAGGGCTTGGTGAAAAACTGTTTTTT. This translates into CASSIQTGLGEKLFF. The full variable domain, rest sourced from reference TRBV7-2 and TRBJ1-4, is GAGVSQSPSNKVTEKGKDVELRCDPISGHTALYWYRQSLGQGLEFLIYFQGNSAPDKSGLPSDRFSAERTGGSVSTLTIQRTQQEDSAVYLCASSIQTGLGEKLFFGSGTQLSVL.

The J gene is TRBJ2-3, the V gene TRBV6-1; 9 bases are a match to TRBD2. The CDR3 consists of 15 residues. The V segment lost 5 bases and the J segment 4 bases; nucleotides outside the gene matches: 7. Germline CDR1 and CDR2: MNHNS and SASEGT. The CDR3 spells CASSPRGGRADTQYF. The CDR3 DNA is TGTGCCAGCAGTCCGCGGGGGGGCCGAGCAGATACGCAGTATTTT.